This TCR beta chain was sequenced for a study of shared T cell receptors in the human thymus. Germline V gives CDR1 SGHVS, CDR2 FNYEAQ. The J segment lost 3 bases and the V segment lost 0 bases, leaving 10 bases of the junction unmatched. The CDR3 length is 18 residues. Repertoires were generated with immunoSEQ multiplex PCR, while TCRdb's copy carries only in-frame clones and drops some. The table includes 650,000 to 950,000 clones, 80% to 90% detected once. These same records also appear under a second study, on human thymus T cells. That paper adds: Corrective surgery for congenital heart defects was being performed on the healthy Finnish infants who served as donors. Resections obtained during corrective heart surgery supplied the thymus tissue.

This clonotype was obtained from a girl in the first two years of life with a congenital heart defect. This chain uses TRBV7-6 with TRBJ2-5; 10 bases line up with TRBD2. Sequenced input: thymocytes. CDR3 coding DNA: TGTGCCAGCAGCTTAGCCCGGTGGGAGCGGGGGGGCGAAGAGACCCAGTACTTC. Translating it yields CASSLARWERGGEETQYF.